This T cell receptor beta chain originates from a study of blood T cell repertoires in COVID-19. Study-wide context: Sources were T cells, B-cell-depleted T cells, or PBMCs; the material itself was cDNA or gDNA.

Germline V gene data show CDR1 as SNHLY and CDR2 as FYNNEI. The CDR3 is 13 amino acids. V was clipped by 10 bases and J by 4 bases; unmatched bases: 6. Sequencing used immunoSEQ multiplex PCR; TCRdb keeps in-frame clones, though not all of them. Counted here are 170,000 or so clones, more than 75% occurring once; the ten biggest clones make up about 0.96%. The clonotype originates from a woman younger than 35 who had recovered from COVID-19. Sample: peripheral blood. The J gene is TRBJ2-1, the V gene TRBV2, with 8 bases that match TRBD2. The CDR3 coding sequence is TGTGCCACAGGACTAGCCATTTACAATGAGCAGTTCTTC. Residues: CATGLAIYNEQFF.